The following is a TCR beta chain sequence with its context. Its antigen is unidentified. Constant-segment primers were used for 5'RACE, and the resulting TCR alpha and TCR beta cDNA libraries carried sample barcodes and UMIs. One entry per CDR3 protein results from TCRdb running MiXCR on the 5' RACE reads. The table includes roughly 580,000 distinct CDR3 sequences, more than 15% detected once. The sample originates from a study of T-cell memory formation after mild COVID-19. Study-level background: Clusters were largely donor specific. Study observations and caveats: Clones that got smaller from day 15 to 85 had even CD4/CD8, while clones growing later tipped toward CD4+. The CD4+ clones that contracted clustered mainly within CM and EM, and the CD8+ clones concentrated in EMRA.

With 4 bases clipped from V and 0 bases from J, the junction kept 9 bases outside the gene matches. This CDR3 is 17 amino acids long. Germline assignment: CDR1 MGHRA and CDR2 YSYEKL. The chain joins TRBV4-1 to TRBJ2-3, with 8 bases lining up with TRBD2. Material: PBMCs or a T cell subset sorted from them (not recorded which). This sequence was found in an adult woman who had mild COVID-19 (a few samples of this study predate the infection). Cell type and time point are not known. The CDR3 region is CASSLQQAGASTDTQYF. Here the CDR3 DNA reads TGCGCCAGCAGCCTACAGCAAGCGGGGGCGAGCACAGATACGCAGTATTTT.